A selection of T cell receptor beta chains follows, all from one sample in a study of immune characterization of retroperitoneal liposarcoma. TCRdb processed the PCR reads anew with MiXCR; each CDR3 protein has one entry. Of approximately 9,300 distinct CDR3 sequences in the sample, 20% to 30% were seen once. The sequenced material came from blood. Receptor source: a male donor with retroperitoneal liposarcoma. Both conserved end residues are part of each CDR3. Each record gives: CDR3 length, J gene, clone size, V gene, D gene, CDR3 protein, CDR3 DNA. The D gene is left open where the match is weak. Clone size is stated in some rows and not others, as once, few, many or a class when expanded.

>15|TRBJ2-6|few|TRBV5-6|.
CASSSPSSGANVLTF
TGTGCCAGCAGCTCGCCTTCATCTGGGGCCAACGTCCTGACTTTC
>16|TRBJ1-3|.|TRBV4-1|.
CASSQAADTAGNTIYF
TGCGCCAGCAGCCAAGCCGCCGATACTGCGGGAAACACCATATATTTT
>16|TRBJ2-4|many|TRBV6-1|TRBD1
CASSIRGDRVTNIQYF
TGTGCCAGCTCTATAAGGGGGGACAGGGTAACAAACATTCAGTACTTC
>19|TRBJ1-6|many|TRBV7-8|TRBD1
CASSDRNTQGALYNSPLHF
TGTGCCAGCAGCGACCGTAACACACAGGGGGCCCTCTATAATTCACCCCTCCACTTT
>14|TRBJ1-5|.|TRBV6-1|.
CASSGSTADQPQHF
TGTGCCAGCAGTGGATCCACGGCGGATCAGCCCCAGCATTTT
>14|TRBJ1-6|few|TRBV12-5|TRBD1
CASGLTGVNSPLHF
TGTGCTAGTGGTTTGACAGGGGTTAATTCACCCCTCCACTTT
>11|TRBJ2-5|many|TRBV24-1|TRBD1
CATGQGETQYF
TGTGCCACGGGACAGGGGGAGACCCAGTACTTC
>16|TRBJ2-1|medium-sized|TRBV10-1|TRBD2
CASRDPSGGAEDEQFF
TGCGCCAGCAGGGACCCTAGCGGGGGGGCCGAAGATGAGCAGTTCTTC
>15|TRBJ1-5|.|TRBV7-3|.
CASSFDGRGGQPQHF
TGTGCCAGCAGCTTCGACGGCCGGGGAGGTCAGCCCCAGCATTTT
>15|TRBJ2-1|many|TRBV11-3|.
CASSFKDSSYNEQFF
TGTGCCAGCAGCTTCAAGGATAGCTCCTACAATGAGCAGTTCTTC
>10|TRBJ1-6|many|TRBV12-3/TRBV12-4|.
CATRYSPLHF
TGTGCCACTCGATATTCACCCCTCCACTTT
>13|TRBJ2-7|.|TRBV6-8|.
CASRPAGSNEQYF
TGTGCCAGCAGACCCGCGGGGTCCAACGAGCAGTACTTC
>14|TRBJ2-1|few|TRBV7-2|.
CASSTSGPPYEQFF
TGTGCCAGCAGCACCTCCGGTCCCCCCTACGAGCAGTTCTTC
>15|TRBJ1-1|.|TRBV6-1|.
CASLGYFRLNTEAFF
TGTGCCAGCCTGGGGTATTTTAGATTGAACACTGAAGCTTTCTTT
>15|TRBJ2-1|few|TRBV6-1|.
CASSEWARDNNEQFF
TGTGCCAGCAGTGAATGGGCCCGGGACAACAATGAGCAGTTCTTC
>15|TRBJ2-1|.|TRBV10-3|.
CAISEPGRRNNEQFF
TGTGCCATCAGTGAGCCGGGACGGAGAAACAATGAGCAGTTCTTC
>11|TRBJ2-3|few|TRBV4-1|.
CASSQLDTQYF
TGCGCCAGCAGCCAACTAGATACGCAGTATTTT
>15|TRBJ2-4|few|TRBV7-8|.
CASSGTTGAKNIQYF
TGTGCCAGCAGCGGAACTACAGGGGCCAAAAACATTCAGTACTTC
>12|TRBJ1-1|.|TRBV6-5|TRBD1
CASRQGGTEAFF
TGTGCCAGCCGACAGGGAGGCACTGAAGCTTTCTTT
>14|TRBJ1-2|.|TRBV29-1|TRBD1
CSVDPDRGPAGYTF
TGCAGCGTTGACCCGGACAGGGGGCCGGCTGGCTACACCTTC
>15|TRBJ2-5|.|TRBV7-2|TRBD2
CASSLSGGGGETQYF
TGTGCCAGCAGCTTAAGCGGGGGGGGAGGAGAGACCCAGTACTTC
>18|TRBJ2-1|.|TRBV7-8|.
CASSLVGLTPTKSNEQFF
TGTGCCAGCAGCTTAGTGGGTCTAACTCCGACCAAGTCAAATGAGCAGTTCTTC
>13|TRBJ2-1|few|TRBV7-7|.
CASSLARANEQFF
TGTGCTAGCAGCTTAGCCAGGGCAAATGAGCAGTTCTTC